The 23 T cell receptor beta chains in this list originate from one sample, sequenced in a study of CD8 T cells in ankylosing spondylitis. Study results and limitations: A TCR beta motif of fewer than 10 highly homologous variants seemed to mark ankylosing spondylitis blood.

The antigens of these receptors remain unknown. TCRdb redid the calling of the 5' RACE reads with MiXCR, one entry per CDR3 protein. The sample holds some 800,000 distinct CDR3 sequences, around 11% seen once. Sample: blood, either unsorted or a sorted T cell fraction (not recorded which). Receptor source: a male donor with ankylosing spondylitis.

This chain uses TRBV9 with TRBJ2-3; perhaps D is TRBD1 or TRBD2 (6 bases each). From germline, CDR1 is SGDLS and CDR2 YYNGEE. V was trimmed by 4 bases and J by 2 bases, leaving 11 bases between them. This CDR3 region has 14 residues. The CDR3 protein is CASSRGGHTDTQYF. DNA of the CDR3: TGTGCCAGCAGCCGTGGGGGGCACACAGATACGCAGTATTTT. The variable domain in full, with the rest retrieved from reference TRBV9 and TRBJ2-3, is DSGVTQTPKHLITATGQRVTLRCSPRSGDLSVYWYQQSLDQGLQFLIQYYNGEERAKGNILERFSAQQFPDLHSELNLSSLELGDSALYFCASSRGGHTDTQYFGPGTRLTVL.

The chain recombines TRBV6-1 with TRBJ1-4; 9 bases are shared with TRBD1. V lost 6 bases and J lost 10; bases outside the gene matches: 6. The CDR3 totals 13 residues. Germline V gene sequence: CDR1 MNHNS, CDR2 SASEGT. The CDR3 is CASRGTGRGKLFF. In nucleotides, the CDR3 is TGTGCCAGCAGAGGGACAGGGAGGGGAAAACTGTTTTTT.

This clonotype was counted between two and nine times. J is TRBJ2-7 and V is TRBV5-1, with D perhaps matching TRBD1 or TRBD2 (5 bases each). Germline V lookup: CDR1 SGHRS, CDR2 YFSETQ. This CDR3 has 15 residues. Between the trimmed V and J ends, which lost 3 bases and 0 bases, there was a span of 13 bases. CDR3 in amino acids: CASSWGTLSSYEQYF. DNA of the CDR3: TGCGCCAGCAGCTGGGGGACGCTGAGCTCCTACGAGCAGTACTTC.

The CDR3 loop reads CASSLVRDHTGELFF. CDR3 DNA sequence: TGCGCCAGCAGCTTGGTTCGCGATCACACCGGGGAGCTGTTTTTT. The chain recombines TRBV5-1 with TRBJ2-2; D is unclear. Trimming left V 0 bases short and J 3 bases short, with 9 bases between. Per germline, CDR1 SGHRS and CDR2 YFSETQ. CDR3 length equals 15 residues.

The sample holds many counts of this clonotype. CDR3 nucleotides: TGTGCCAGCGTGCGAGGGGGATTTGGGCCCCAGCATTTT. Its protein product is CASVRGGFGPQHF. The genes are TRBV12-3 or TRBV12-4 and TRBJ1-5; tentatively, D is TRBD1 (6 bases). Trimming took off 8 bases at V and 9 bases at J, with 17 bases between the two ends. The CDR3 is 13 amino acids.

The chain joins TRBV12-3 or TRBV12-4 to TRBJ1-4, with 10 bases matching TRBD1. This CDR3 comprises 14 residues. Losses at the gene ends were 5 bases for V and 6 bases for J; bases not matched to a gene: 3. As DNA, the CDR3 is TGTGCCAGCAGTCCGGGACAGGGGTATGAAAAACTGTTTTTT. This gives the protein CASSPGQGYEKLFF.

This sequence joins TRBV4-1 and TRBJ1-4; TRBD1 aligns across 9 bases. CDR3 length equals 16 residues. In germline, CDR1 is MGHRA, CDR2 YSYEKL. J lost 8 bases, V lost 2 bases, and 9 bases had no gene match. The CDR3 nucleotides are TGCGCCAGCAGCCAAAGCCACCTCGGGACAGGGGAAAAACTGTTTTTT. It translates to CASSQSHLGTGEKLFF.

This clonotype showed up many times. The chain carries TRBV4-1 and TRBJ2-1; 8 bases match TRBD2. CDR1 is MGHRA, CDR2 YSYEKL, per germline. The CDR3 loop spans 14 amino acids. V gave up 3 bases and J gave up 12 bases; unmatched junction bases: 10. This CDR3 reads CASSQRLASSMQFF. The CDR3 DNA is TGCGCCAGCAGCCAGAGACTAGCGTCAAGTATGCAGTTCTTC.

This sequence joins TRBV4-1 and TRBJ2-7; 7 positions match TRBD2. V lost 0 bases to trimming and J lost 1 base; unmatched junction nucleotides: 3. The germline CDR1 and CDR2 sequences are MGHRA and YSYEKL. This CDR3 contains 15 residues. CDR3 loop: CASSQEPSGSYEQYF. In nucleotides, the CDR3 is TGCGCCAGCAGCCAAGAACCTAGCGGATCCTACGAGCAGTACTTC.

At least ten counts were recorded for this clonotype. This sequence joins TRBV4-3 and TRBJ1-2; 8 nucleotides agree with TRBD1. Germline V gives CDR1 LGHNA, CDR2 YSLEER. V was pared by 5 bases and J by 4 bases, with 9 bases of the junction left unmatched. The CDR3 is 15 residues long. CDR3 region: CASSFQTGEGYGYTF. In DNA form, the CDR3 reads TGCGCCAGCAGCTTCCAGACAGGGGAGGGCTATGGCTACACCTTC.

CDR3 nucleotides: TGTGCCAGCTCAATCACTAGCGGGCCCCAAGAGACCCAGTACTTC. Protein: CASSITSGPQETQYF. V usage is TRBV18 and J usage is TRBJ2-5, with TRBD2 matching 9 bases. CDR1 and CDR2 (germline): KGHSH, LQKENI. This CDR3 is 15 amino acids long. V was pared by 5 bases and J by 1 base, with 5 bases of the junction left unmatched.

This clonotype has a handful of counts. The chain has TRBV18 and TRBJ2-1, with D possibly matching TRBD2 (6 bases). V was shortened by 2 bases and J by 4 bases, with 12 bases between the two germline ends. In germline, CDR1 is KGHSH, CDR2 LQKENI. This CDR3 comprises 15 residues. CDR3 protein: CASSPIGTDYNEQFF. The CDR3 coding sequence is TGTGCCAGCTCACCAATCGGGACTGATTACAATGAGCAGTTCTTC.

This clonotype was recorded many times. The genes are TRBV19 and TRBJ2-5; D tentatively fits TRBD1 or TRBD2 (5 bases each). The V gene lost 3 bases and the J gene lost 2 bases, with 7 bases spanning the gap. Germline CDR1 LNHDA, CDR2 SQIVND (reference sequence). The CDR3 runs to 13 residues. CDR3 residues: CASSIWGQETQYF. The CDR3 DNA sequence: TGTGCCAGTAGTATTTGGGGGCAAGAGACCCAGTACTTC.

The chain employs TRBV10-3 and TRBJ2-3; D not resolved. This CDR3 spans 12 amino acids. Germline V gene data show CDR1 as ENHRY and CDR2 as SYGVKD. V shed 2 bases and J shed 11 bases, with 11 bases lying between them. Here the CDR3 DNA reads TGTGCCATCAGTGAGGGTTACAAGGAGCAGTATTTT. This translates into CAISEGYKEQYF.

This clonotype was observed at least ten times. The chain uses TRBV20-1 and TRBJ2-1, with TRBD1 matching 7 bases. Losses at the gene ends were 3 bases for V and 4 bases for J; bases not matched to a gene: 12. The CDR3 has 16 residues. In germline, CDR1 is DFQATT, CDR2 SNEGSKA (reference sequence). Here the CDR3 DNA reads TGCAGTGCTAGGGGCCTGGGGACAGCCCAATACAATGAGCAGTTCTTC. This sequence encodes CSARGLGTAQYNEQFF.

The gene calls are TRBV5-1 and TRBJ2-3; D not certain. The CDR3 has 12 amino acids. From germline, CDR1 is SGHRS and CDR2 YFSETQ. The ends were cut back, 7 bases at V and 5 bases at J, with 11 bases in the middle. CDR3: CASSTNRDTQYF. The CDR3 coding sequence is TGCGCCAGCTCTACAAACAGAGATACGCAGTATTTT.

This clonotype was detected only a few times. The chain uses TRBV19 and TRBJ2-5; D unresolved. Germline values: CDR1 LNHDA, CDR2 SQIVND (reference sequence). V lost 1 base to trimming and J lost 0 bases, with 9 bases between them. There are 15 residues in the CDR3. The CDR3 DNA sequence: TGTGCCAGTAGTATAGGGTACGGATACCAAGAGACCCAGTACTTC. Protein sequence: CASSIGYGYQETQYF.

This sequence joins TRBV20-1 and TRBJ2-5; D may correspond to TRBD1 or TRBD2 (7 bases each). Trimming took 6 bases from V and 5 from J, leaving 16 bases between them. The germline gives CDR1 DFQATT, CDR2 SNEGSKA (reference sequence). The CDR3 runs to 13 residues. CDR3 loop: CSARETGRETQYF. The CDR3 DNA is TGCAGTGCGCGGGAGACAGGGAGGGAGACCCAGTACTTC.

In this sample, this clonotype turned up many times. The chain joins TRBV20-1 to TRBJ2-1, with TRBD2 matching over 8 bases. Germline assignment: CDR1 DFQATT and CDR2 SNEGSKA (reference sequence). With V trimmed by 8 bases and J by 1 base, 13 bases remained unmatched. CDR3 length equals 16 residues. CDR3 sequence reads: CSTLPGRAWSYNEQFF. In DNA form, the CDR3 reads TGCAGTACTCTCCCCGGGAGGGCCTGGTCCTACAATGAGCAGTTCTTC.

This chain links TRBV10-3 with TRBJ1-5; D unresolved. Trimming removed 0 bases from V and 5 bases from J, with 11 bases in between. CDR3 length equals 15 residues. Germline assignment: CDR1 ENHRY and CDR2 SYGVKD. The CDR3 nucleotides are TGTGCCATCAGTGAGTCCCGGGATTGGCATCAGCCCCAGCATTTT. As protein: CAISESRDWHQPQHF.

This chain links TRBV4-3 with TRBJ2-1, with a tentative D call TRBD2 (6 bases). The germline V gene has CDR1 LGHNA and CDR2 YSLEER. V lost 2 bases and J lost 8, with 13 bases in between. CDR3 length: 14 amino acids. The CDR3 here is CASSQLGRGDEQFF. CDR3 nucleotides: TGCGCCAGCAGCCAACTAGGACGCGGGGATGAGCAGTTCTTC.

This clonotype was recorded a few times. The chain employs TRBV6-5 and TRBJ2-7; D may be TRBD2 (5 bases). CDR3 length equals 15 residues. CDR1 and CDR2 from the germline V gene are MNHEY and SVGAGI. V was shortened by 4 bases and J by 2 bases, with 15 bases between the two germline ends. This CDR3 is CASSSLKEVTYEQYF. The DNA of the CDR3 is TGTGCCAGCAGTTCTCTAAAGGAGGTCACCTACGAGCAGTACTTC.

This clonotype has a handful of counts. CDR3: CASSQDLGRGEDQPQHF. CDR3 in DNA: TGCGCCAGCAGCCAAGATCTGGGGCGCGGGGAAGATCAGCCCCAGCATTTT. The rearrangement joins TRBV4-3 to TRBJ1-5, with a tentative D call TRBD1 (5 bases). This CDR3 comprises 17 residues. Germline V gene sequence: CDR1 LGHNA, CDR2 YSLEER. V was shortened by 0 bases and J by 5 bases, with 17 bases between the two germline ends.